The 25 T cell receptor beta chains presented below share a single source sample, sequenced in a study of spatial heterogeneity in lung cancer. Study-level points and caveats: One measure, the expanded intratumoral alpha and beta TCR count, tracked tumor mutation counts.

Each CDR3 protein gets one entry after TCRdb re-called the 5' RACE reads with MiXCR. The table records 10,000 or so distinct CDR3 sequences, under 8.5% of them present only once. Their cognate antigens are unknown. Specified time point: sample taken at primary tumor resection. The sample in question was lung tumor tissue, obtained at surgery. These receptors were taken from a male donor with early-stage non-small cell lung cancer.

This clonotype was picked up a small number of times. The chain recombines TRBV7-9 with TRBJ2-7; TRBD2 is a possible D gene (5 bases). Trimming stripped 5 bases from V and 3 bases from J, with 5 bases between. The CDR3 is 11 residues long. Germline CDR1 SEHNR, CDR2 FQNEAQ (reference sequence). This chain's CDR3 is CASSRDYEQYF. The CDR3 region has the DNA TGTGCCAGCAGCCGGGACTACGAGCAGTACTTC.

This clonotype showed up many times. The chain combines TRBV20-1 with TRBJ2-1; 15 bases are shared with TRBD2. The CDR3 extends over 16 amino acids. The germline CDR1 and CDR2 sequences are DFQATT and SNEGSKA (reference sequence). J was trimmed by 8 bases and V by 5 bases; bases with no gene match: 10. CDR3 region: CSARTSGGATSYEQFF. The CDR3 region has the DNA TGCAGTGCTCGGACTAGCGGGGGGGCAACGTCCTATGAGCAGTTCTTC.

This clonotype was picked up a small number of times. The chain joins TRBV27 to TRBJ1-5, with 9 bases that match TRBD1. The junction had 6 bases not matched to a gene; V was cut back by 3 bases and J by 0 bases. The germline V gene encodes CDR1 MNHEY and CDR2 SMNVEV (reference sequence). The CDR3 length is 17 residues. CDR3 nucleotide sequence: TGTGCCAGCAGTTTGCCCTGGACAGGGGATAGCAATCAGCCCCAGCATTTT. Amino acid sequence: CASSLPWTGDSNQPQHF.

In its sample, this clonotype is large. The J gene is TRBJ1-5, the V gene TRBV7-8, with TRBD1 matching over 7 bases. Losses at the gene ends were 2 bases for V and 5 bases for J; bases not matched to a gene: 0. Germline V lookup: CDR1 SGHVS, CDR2 FQNEAQ. This CDR3 is 13 amino acids long. The CDR3 coding sequence is TGTGCCAGCAGCTTAACAGGGGATCAGCCCCAGCATTTT. It specifies CASSLTGDQPQHF.

This clonotype was seen ten or more times. The chain has TRBV28 and TRBJ2-7; 7 positions match TRBD2. J was trimmed by 1 base and V by 4 bases; bases with no gene match: 10. Germline values: CDR1 MDHEN, CDR2 SYDVKM. The CDR3 is 16 amino acids. The CDR3 reads CASSWPGSGTSYEQYF. The CDR3 bases are TGTGCCAGCAGTTGGCCGGGGAGCGGGACTTCCTACGAGCAGTACTTC. The full variable domain, rest sourced from reference TRBV28 and TRBJ2-7, is DVKVTQSSRYLVKRTGEKVFLECVQDMDHENMFWYRQDPGLGLRLIYFSYDVKMKEKGDIPEGYSVSREKKERFSLILESASTNQTSMYLCASSWPGSGTSYEQYFGPGTRLTVT.

This clonotype was counted many times. The rearrangement uses TRBV20-1 and TRBJ2-7; 10 bases map to TRBD2. In germline, CDR1 is DFQATT, CDR2 SNEGSKA (reference sequence). The CDR3 sequence is 15 residues long. The V and J ends lost 1 base and 2 bases, in that order; junction bases with no gene match: 5. This chain's CDR3 is CSARGLAGGTYEQYF. In DNA, the CDR3 is TGCAGTGCTAGAGGATTAGCGGGGGGCACCTACGAGCAGTACTTC.

This clonotype was detected only a few times. The chain links TRBV10-3 to TRBJ1-1, with TRBD1 matching 7 bases. Trimming at V came to 6 bases and at J to 1 base, leaving 5 bases not matched to a gene. The CDR3 is 14 amino acids. CDR1 and CDR2 from the germline V gene are ENHRY and SYGVKD. CDR3 in DNA: TGTGCCATCAGGACAGGGTCCCGGAACACTGAAGCTTTCTTT. Its protein is CAIRTGSRNTEAFF.

Concerning this clonotype: Being one base from a much bigger clone, this may be a read error. This sequence joins TRBV27 and TRBJ2-7; D may be TRBD2 (6 bases). This CDR3 contains 13 residues. Trimming left V 6 bases short and J 8 bases short, with 17 bases between. Germline CDR1 reads MNHEY; CDR2 reads SMNVEV (reference sequence). The CDR3 loop reads CASRPGLLGKQYF. The CDR3, as DNA: TGTGCCAGCAGACCGGGACTCCTCGGCAAGCAGTACTTC.

The table lists this clonotype with many counts. The rearrangement joins TRBV6-4 to TRBJ2-2; D may be TRBD1 (7 bases). CDR1 MRHNA and CDR2 SNTAGT come from the germline V gene. Trimming pared 5 bases from V and 4 bases from J, leaving 14 bases between. The CDR3 length is 15 residues. CDR3 coding DNA: TGTGCCAGCAGTAGGGGGCAGGGGGGCACCGGGGAGCTGTTTTTT. It yields the protein CASSRGQGGTGELFF.

This clonotype has ten or more counts. The V gene is TRBV25-1, the J gene TRBJ2-3; 7 nucleotides align to TRBD2. Trimming cost V 2 bases and J 3 bases; bases outside gene matches: 2. The germline CDR1 and CDR2 sequences are MGHDK and SYGVNS. The CDR3 runs 14 residues. The DNA for the CDR3 is TGTGCCAGCAGTGAAGGGGGGGGGACAGATACGCAGTATTTT. Its protein is CASSEGGGTDTQYF.

This clonotype was picked up many times. The V gene is TRBV6-2 or TRBV6-3, the J gene TRBJ1-1; D unclear. Germline V gene data show CDR1 as MNHEY and CDR2 as SVGEGT. The CDR3 length is 13 residues. Trimming cost V 7 bases and J 5 bases, with 14 bases left between them. The CDR3 is CASTSGGRTEAFF. CDR3 sequence (DNA): TGTGCCAGCACCTCGGGCGGAAGGACTGAAGCTTTCTTT.

This clonotype is medium-sized. V gene TRBV28 combines with J gene TRBJ2-3, with unresolved D. In germline, CDR1 is MDHEN, CDR2 SYDVKM. The CDR3 runs to 14 residues. Trimming stripped 2 bases from V and 0 bases from J, with 6 bases between. The CDR3 DNA reads TGTGCCAGCAGTTTACTGATCAGCACAGATACGCAGTATTTT. Residues: CASSLLISTDTQYF.

This clonotype was seen repeatedly, ten times or more. This chain connects TRBV28 to TRBJ2-3; either TRBD1 or TRBD2 may supply D (6 bases each). The CDR3 has 15 residues. V lost 6 bases and J 5 bases, leaving 18 bases between the germline ends. In germline, CDR1 is MDHEN, CDR2 SYDVKM. The CDR3 DNA follows: TGTGCCAGCAGCTTCGGGAGTCAGGGACAAGATACGCAGTATTTT. The encoded protein is CASSFGSQGQDTQYF.

At least ten counts were recorded for this clonotype. The chain employs TRBV20-1 and TRBJ2-3, with a weak D call TRBD1 (6 bases). The CDR3 contains 14 residues. Germline CDR1 reads DFQATT; CDR2 reads SNEGSKA (reference sequence). V dropped 0 bases and J dropped 12 bases, with 19 bases sitting between them. The CDR3 DNA reads TGCAGTGCTAGAGATCTAGGGGGATCAACCTACCAGTATTTT. Its translation: CSARDLGGSTYQYF.

By sample share, this clonotype is medium-sized. The V and J genes are TRBV20-1 and TRBJ1-2; 9 positions agree with TRBD1. Germline CDR1 and CDR2: DFQATT and SNEGSKA (reference sequence). This CDR3 is built from 12 residues. Losses at the gene ends were 4 bases for V and 9 bases for J; bases not matched to a gene: 6. For the CDR3, the DNA is TGCAGTGCTACCGGGACAGGGACGAGCTACACCTTC. Protein product: CSATGTGTSYTF.

This clonotype is classed as medium-sized (0.01 to 0.1%). This chain joins TRBV20-1 and TRBJ2-7; the D is unclear. The germline V gene encodes CDR1 DFQATT and CDR2 SNEGSKA (reference sequence). V shed 0 bases and J shed 4 bases, with 22 bases lying between them. The CDR3 runs 17 residues. CDR3 loop: CSARDQRVRGFSYEQYF. The CDR3, as DNA: TGCAGTGCTAGAGATCAACGAGTCCGCGGTTTTTCTTACGAGCAGTACTTC.

This chain connects TRBV24-1 to TRBJ2-1; no clear D. V was trimmed by 5 bases and J by 0 bases, leaving 10 bases between them. Germline V gene lookup returns CDR1 KGHDR and CDR2 SFDVKD. The CDR3 covers 15 residues. This CDR3 reads CATSAAESSYNEQFF. DNA of the CDR3: TGTGCCACCAGTGCCGCAGAGAGCTCCTACAATGAGCAGTTCTTC.

The table lists this clonotype with many counts. The CDR3, as DNA: TGTGCCAGCTCACCCCCGGGACAGGTGAATGAAAAACTGTTTTTT. It codes for CASSPPGQVNEKLFF. The rearrangement links TRBV18 to TRBJ1-4; 8 nucleotides line up with TRBD1. V shed 3 bases and J 5 bases; nucleotides not matched to a gene: 5. CDR1 is KGHSH, CDR2 LQKENI, per germline. The CDR3 contains 15 residues. The full variable domain, its missing parts supplied by reference TRBV18 and TRBJ1-4, is NAGVMQNPRHLVRRRGQEARLRCSPMKGHSHVYWYRQLPEEGLKFMVYLQKENIIDESGMPKERFSAEFPKEGPSILRIQQVVRGDSAAYFCASSPPGQVNEKLFFGSGTQLSVL.

In this sample, this clonotype turned up many times. The chain has TRBV18 and TRBJ2-3; D possibly corresponds to TRBD1 (6 bases). V was cut by 6 bases and J by 0 bases, with 13 bases left in between. The CDR3 covers 15 residues. Looked up from germline, CDR1 is KGHSH and CDR2 is LQKENI. The CDR3 loop is CASSPTGFSTDTQYF. CDR3 nucleotide sequence: TGTGCCAGCTCGCCAACAGGGTTCAGCACAGATACGCAGTATTTT.

This clonotype is judged medium-sized. J is TRBJ2-2 and V is TRBV10-3; 8 bases line up with TRBD1. The CDR3 covers 16 residues. Germline V gene sequence: CDR1 ENHRY, CDR2 SYGVKD. V shed 0 bases, J shed 4 bases, and the junction held 4 bases outside the gene matches. CDR3 sequence: CAISESTGAGTGELFF. CDR3 sequence (DNA): TGTGCCATCAGTGAGTCGACAGGGGCGGGCACCGGGGAGCTGTTTTTT.

At least ten counts were recorded for this clonotype. The chain recombines TRBV15 with TRBJ2-5, with D possibly matching TRBD1 (6 bases). The CDR3 length is 15 residues. Trimming took off 0 bases at V and 3 bases at J, with 11 bases between the two ends. The germline V gene encodes CDR1 LNHNV and CDR2 YYDKDF (reference sequence). CDR3 residues: CATSRDLAGEETQYF. For the CDR3, the DNA is TGTGCCACCAGCAGAGATTTGGCAGGGGAAGAGACCCAGTACTTC.

This clonotype was detected many times. This rearrangement joins TRBV12-3 or TRBV12-4 to TRBJ2-6; TRBD1 matches at 7 bases. This CDR3 spans 17 amino acids. V lost 6 bases to trimming and J lost 4 bases; unmatched junction nucleotides: 12. CDR3 amino acids: CASSPPSRGSGANVLTF. DNA of the CDR3: TGTGCCAGCAGCCCCCCGAGCAGGGGGTCCGGGGCCAACGTCCTGACTTTC.

At least ten counts were recorded for this clonotype. The chain has TRBV7-2 and TRBJ2-3; TRBD2 agrees at 11 bases. Germline CDR1 and CDR2: SGHTA and FQGNSA. V was pared by 5 bases and J by 10 bases, with 5 bases of the junction left unmatched. There are 13 residues in the CDR3. CDR3 protein: CASSLLAGASQYF. CDR3 in DNA: TGTGCCAGCAGCCTACTAGCGGGAGCTTCGCAGTATTTT.

This clonotype came up a few times. J is TRBJ2-7 and V is TRBV9; D may be TRBD1 or TRBD2 (5 bases each). Trimming took 0 bases from V and 1 from J, leaving 11 bases between them. The CDR3 runs to 15 residues. Per the germline V gene, CDR1 is SGDLS and CDR2 is YYNGEE. The CDR3 reads CASSVALGPSYEQYF. The DNA for the CDR3 is TGTGCCAGCAGCGTAGCCTTGGGACCGTCCTACGAGCAGTACTTC.

This clonotype appeared many times. The chain links TRBV28 to TRBJ2-7; D gene uncertain. V lost 3 bases to trimming and J lost 2 bases, with 8 bases between them. The CDR3 sequence is 13 residues long. The germline V gene has CDR1 MDHEN and CDR2 SYDVKM. For the CDR3, the DNA is TGTGCCAGCAGTTTTGGGGATACCTACGAGCAGTACTTC. Translated, it gives CASSFGDTYEQYF.